This TCR beta chain was documented in a study of blood T cell repertoires in COVID-19. For the study at large: Whether acute or convalescent, the COVID-19 samples came from the United States, Italy and Spain. Nucleic acid was either cDNA or gDNA, and it came from T cells, B-cell-depleted T cells, or PBMCs.

Original analysis: Quantification of nucleated cells was approximated via reference gene primer amplification. TCRdb keeps only in-frame clones here, not all; method: immunoSEQ multiplex PCR. V, J and clone size are those of that table, while D and trimming were read from the DNA. The data contain tens of thousands of clones, around 85% of them singletons. V was clipped by 0 bases and J by 6 bases; unmatched bases: 6. The CDR3 has 16 amino acids. The V gene's germline CDR1 is LGHNA and CDR2 YSLEER. The source is a woman of 80 years or more with active or convalescent COVID-19. The sample consisted of peripheral blood. The rearrangement joins TRBV4-3 to TRBJ2-1, with 9 bases that match TRBD2. CDR3 in amino acids: CASSQEVTSGINEQFF. The CDR3 nucleotides are TGCGCCAGCAGCCAAGAAGTGACTAGCGGAATCAATGAGCAGTTCTTC.